What follows are 22 T cell receptor beta chains derived from one specimen sequenced in a study of early T cells in non-severe SARS-CoV-2 infection. TCRdb used MiXCR to reprocess the 5' RACE reads, holding one entry per CDR3 protein. The data contain 75,000 to 80,000 distinct CDR3 sequences, 11% of them singletons. Here the sequenced sample was whole blood, taken at baseline. The source is an adult who was a healthcare worker with PCR-confirmed SARS-CoV-2 infection or an uninfected control (not recorded which).

The J gene is TRBJ2-5, the V gene TRBV12-3 or TRBV12-4; 7 bases line up with TRBD2. The CDR3 spans 14 residues. Germline trimming cut 3 bases from V and 3 bases from J; bases unmatched to any gene: 4. The DNA for the CDR3 is TGTGCCAGCAGTTTCGGGGGGAAAGAAGAGACCCAGTACTTC. Residues: CASSFGGKEETQYF.

The chain joins TRBV5-1 to TRBJ1-5; D possibly corresponds to TRBD1 (6 bases). The germline gives CDR1 SGHRS, CDR2 YFSETQ. The CDR3 extends over 14 amino acids. V lost 0 bases, J lost 7 bases, and 11 bases lay in between. The CDR3 is CASSLAGDGQPQHF. The CDR3 DNA is TGCGCCAGCAGCTTGGCAGGGGATGGCCAGCCCCAGCATTTT.

This clonotype was seen a handful of times. The V gene is TRBV7-2, the J gene TRBJ2-2; D gene unclear. V was cut by 4 bases and J by 8 bases, with 8 bases left in between. Germline CDR1 is SGHTA and CDR2 is FQGNSA. CDR3 length: 12 amino acids. The chain's CDR3 is CASSSSWGELFF. CDR3 DNA sequence: TGTGCCAGCAGCTCCTCGTGGGGGGAGCTGTTTTTT.

This clonotype was counted only a few times. The chain has TRBV7-2 and TRBJ2-7; D may be TRBD1 (6 bases). CDR3 length: 16 amino acids. Trimming left V 0 bases short and J 4 bases short, with 16 bases between. From germline, CDR1 is SGHTA and CDR2 FQGNSA. CDR3 residues: CASSLAWGQKTYEQYF. The CDR3 nucleotides are TGTGCCAGCAGCTTAGCGTGGGGACAAAAGACATACGAGCAGTACTTC.

V and J are TRBV12-3 or TRBV12-4 and TRBJ2-2; D uncertain. The V and J ends lost 1 base and 5 bases respectively, with 8 bases between them. The length of the CDR3 is 14 residues. The CDR3 protein is CASSLGGGTGELFF. CDR3 DNA sequence: TGTGCCAGCAGTTTAGGGGGTGGTACCGGGGAGCTGTTTTTT.

This clonotype was recorded a few times. The CDR3 nucleotides are TGTGCCACCAGCAAAACAGGGAGCGGCTACACCTTC. This gives the protein CATSKTGSGYTF. The chain joins TRBV15 to TRBJ1-2; TRBD1 might be the D (6 bases). There are 12 residues in the CDR3. Trimming cost V 4 bases and J 8 bases, with 11 bases left between them. The germline V gene encodes CDR1 LNHNV and CDR2 YYDKDF (reference sequence).

This clonotype was found a few times. The chain links TRBV3-1 to TRBJ2-2, with D perhaps matching TRBD2 (6 bases). The CDR3 spans 15 residues. V shed 1 base and J shed 7 bases, with 13 bases lying between them. Germline V lookup: CDR1 LGHDT, CDR2 YNNKEL (reference sequence). The CDR3 here is CASSQGLDSHGELFF. DNA for the CDR3: TGTGCCAGCAGCCAAGGACTAGATTCGCACGGGGAGCTGTTTTTT.

The sample holds many counts of this clonotype. The genes are TRBV12-3 or TRBV12-4 and TRBJ2-1; TRBD2 might be the D (6 bases). The germline V and J ends were trimmed by 5 bases and 1 base, with 9 bases remaining between them. The CDR3 is 14 residues long. DNA of the CDR3: TGTGCCAGCAGTCCCGGGGGTTCCTACAATGAGCAGTTCTTC. As protein: CASSPGGSYNEQFF.

This clonotype was detected many times. J is TRBJ2-1 and V is TRBV19; a weak D match, TRBD2 (6 bases). CDR1 LNHDA and CDR2 SQIVND come from the germline V gene (reference sequence). The CDR3 is 17 amino acids. V dropped 4 bases and J dropped 0 bases, with 16 bases sitting between them. CDR3 residues: CASSRGPGGISYNEQFF. CDR3 DNA: TGTGCCAGTAGTAGGGGTCCCGGGGGAATCTCCTACAATGAGCAGTTCTTC. Full variable domain (remainder filled in from reference TRBV19 and TRBJ2-1): DGGITQSPKYLFRKEGQNVTLSCEQNLNHDAMYWYRQDPGQGLRLIYYSQIVNDFQKGDIAEGYSVSREKKESFPLTVTSAQKNPTAFYLCASSRGPGGISYNEQFFGPGTRLTVL.

This clonotype was recorded many times. This chain joins TRBV15 and TRBJ1-6, with D maybe TRBD1 (5 bases). The CDR3 has 13 residues. Germline loops: CDR1 LNHNV, CDR2 YYDKDF (reference sequence). V was trimmed by 3 bases and J by 9 bases, leaving 9 bases between them. The chain's CDR3 is CATSSDRSSPLHF. For the CDR3, the DNA is TGTGCCACCAGCAGTGACAGAAGTTCACCCCTCCACTTT.

The chain carries TRBV12-3 or TRBV12-4 and TRBJ1-2; weak D call: TRBD1 (5 bases). The CDR3 has 14 amino acids. The V gene lost 4 bases and the J gene lost 3 bases, with 12 bases spanning the gap. The CDR3 nucleotides are TGTGCCAGCAGTTCCCCTCCGGGACACTATGGCTACACCTTC. This encodes CASSSPPGHYGYTF.

The genes are TRBV25-1 and TRBJ2-3; possibly TRBD1 or TRBD2 for D (7 bases each). The germline gives CDR1 MGHDK, CDR2 SYGVNS. This CDR3 is 15 amino acids long. V lost 10 bases and J lost 2, with 19 bases in between. This CDR3 is CATLSGGGHTDTQYF. The CDR3 DNA is TGTGCCACCCTCTCAGGGGGGGGCCACACAGATACGCAGTATTTT.

The gene calls are TRBV9 and TRBJ2-2; 7 bases match TRBD1. CDR3 size: 15 residues. V trimming: 0 bases; J trimming: 3 bases; junction bases outside the gene matches: 2. CDR1 SGDLS and CDR2 YYNGEE come from the germline V gene. The DNA of the CDR3 is TGTGCCAGCAGCGTAGTGGGGACAGACACCGGGGAGCTGTTTTTT. Protein sequence: CASSVVGTDTGELFF.

The J gene is TRBJ2-3, the V gene TRBV11-1; no reliable D call. The CDR3 sequence is 15 residues long. Trimming cost V 1 base and J 0 bases, with 8 bases left between them. CDR1 and CDR2 from the germline V gene are SGHAT and FQDESV (reference sequence). The CDR3 here is CASSLGPDSTDTQYF. The CDR3 DNA sequence: TGTGCCAGCAGCTTAGGCCCGGACAGCACAGATACGCAGTATTTT.

The chain carries TRBV7-9 and TRBJ2-1; D ambiguous. CDR1 SEHNR and CDR2 FQNEAQ come from the germline V gene (reference sequence). The CDR3 totals 11 residues. Trimming left V 4 bases short and J 14 bases short, with 12 bases between. CDR3 loop: CASSSQRQKFF. The CDR3 DNA is TGTGCCAGCAGCTCCCAGAGACAAAAGTTCTTC.

This clonotype showed up just a few times. The chain is built from TRBV10-3 and TRBJ1-1, with D uncertain. Deletions cut 5 bases from V and 3 bases from J, with 10 bases between. The CDR3 runs 13 residues. The germline V gene encodes CDR1 ENHRY and CDR2 SYGVKD. The CDR3, as DNA: TGTGCCATCAGTAAGGATGGCTACACTGAAGCTTTCTTT. Its translation is CAISKDGYTEAFF.

This clonotype showed up many times. CDR3 sequence: CAWSGGDQPQHF. CDR3 in DNA: TGTGCCTGGAGTGGAGGGGATCAGCCCCAGCATTTT. The chain recombines TRBV30 with TRBJ1-5, with a weak D call TRBD1 (5 bases). This CDR3 spans 12 amino acids. The ends were cut back, 1 base at V and 5 bases at J, with 6 bases in the middle. Per the germline V gene, CDR1 is GTSNPN and CDR2 is SVGIG (reference sequence). Filled out from reference TRBV30 and TRBJ1-5, the complete variable domain reads SQTIHQWPATLVQPVGSPLSLECTVEGTSNPNLYWYRQAAGRGLQLLFYSVGIGQISSEVPQNLSASRPQDRQFILSSKKLLLSDSGFYLCAWSGGDQPQHFGDGTRLSIL.

This clonotype was recorded at least ten times. This rearrangement joins TRBV7-3 to TRBJ2-3, with TRBD2 matching over 7 bases. The CDR3 length is 17 residues. With 2 bases clipped from V and 4 bases from J, the junction kept 12 bases outside the gene matches. Germline CDR1 SGHTA, CDR2 FQGTGA. The CDR3 loop is CASSLGGGPSLPDTQYF. CDR3 sequence (DNA): TGTGCCAGCAGCTTAGGCGGGGGACCATCACTACCAGATACGCAGTATTTT.

This clonotype was seen only a few times. The chain is built from TRBV12-3 or TRBV12-4 and TRBJ2-1; 8 positions match TRBD1. The CDR3 extends over 15 amino acids. The V and J ends lost 7 bases and 3 bases, in that order; junction bases with no gene match: 8. Here the CDR3 reads CASTHTGGIYNEQFF. CDR3 bases: TGTGCCAGCACCCACACAGGGGGAATCTACAATGAGCAGTTCTTC.

The sample holds many counts of this clonotype. This chain connects TRBV28 to TRBJ1-2; D perhaps matches TRBD1 (6 bases). The CDR3 runs to 14 residues. From germline, CDR1 is MDHEN and CDR2 SYDVKM. The V end was cut by 2 bases, the J end by 4 bases, with 11 bases between. The CDR3 region is CASSLTGFGYGYTF. The CDR3 bases are TGTGCCAGCAGTTTAACAGGGTTCGGCTATGGCTACACCTTC.

The chain's CDR3 is CASSQVFALQGTTDTQYF. In nucleotides, the CDR3 is TGCGCCAGCAGCCAAGTTTTCGCTCTACAGGGAACCACAGATACGCAGTATTTT. The rearrangement uses TRBV4-1 and TRBJ2-3; a possible D gene is TRBD1 (6 bases). Germline-derived CDR1 and CDR2 are MGHRA and YSYEKL. This CDR3 has 18 residues. Trimming removed 1 base from V and 2 bases from J, with 19 bases in between.

The gene calls are TRBV28 and TRBJ1-1; D not resolved. The CDR3 is made up of 14 amino acids. Germline CDR1 MDHEN, CDR2 SYDVKM. Between the trimmed V and J ends, which lost 5 bases and 4 bases, there was a span of 14 bases. The CDR3: CASSHPWRITEAFF. CDR3 DNA sequence: TGTGCCAGCAGTCACCCCTGGCGGATCACTGAAGCTTTCTTT.